This entry features one T cell receptor (beta chain) sequence. The target antigen is unknown. This sample stems from a study of TIL therapy for anti-PD-1-resistant metastatic lung cancer. Turning to the study itself: Patients had a median age of almost 55 years (range about 35-85). Study-level results: TIL cultures after expansion showed higher clonality and lower diversity than baseline tumor (median about 6% vs 30%). Many TIL product clones were absent from baseline tumor, suggesting clonal contraction.

The V end was cut by 3 bases, the J end by 10 bases, with 15 bases between. This CDR3 has 14 amino acids. The germline gives CDR1 SGHDN, CDR2 FVKESK. The libraries were made with immunoSEQ v3. Only in-frame clones appear in the TCRdb table, and some are missing; sequencing was by immunoSEQ multiplex PCR. The data show about 48,000 clones, with less than 75% seen just once and 5.6% held by the top ten. Specified time point: pre-treatment sample, taken before nivolumab and TIL therapy. Tumor tissue came from excised metastases, mostly pleural nodules or supraclavicular lymph nodes. This rearrangement joins TRBV14 to TRBJ1-4; no definite D call. Sequences were derived from tumor tissue, sampled at baseline. The receptor comes from a person between 25 and 79 years old with non-small cell lung cancer. The CDR3 DNA is TGTGCCAGCAGCCATATGGCGCTCCCCGGAAAACTGTTTTTT. This gives the protein CASSHMALPGKLFF.